This T cell receptor beta chain is drawn from a study of beta chain features in type 1 diabetes. Every bit of the isolated RNA underwent reverse transcription, so sequencing read expressed TCRB transcripts. Only in-frame clones appear in the TCRdb table, and some are missing; sequencing was by immunoSEQ multiplex PCR. The profile covers 600,000 or so clones, with roughly 12% appearing a single time and over 0.1% taken by the ten largest. Study outcomes and limitations: When Type 1 diabetes patients were examined, their TCRB CDR3s proved moderately but significantly shorter in all four CD4+ subsets.

In this sample, this clone turned up a few times. Its antigen is as yet unknown. Additional DNA sequences in this sample encode the identical CDR3. The CDR3 sequence is 10 residues long. V lost 8 bases and J lost 2, with 3 bases in between. Germline CDR1 reads SNHLY; CDR2 reads FYNNEI. The source is a man aged 25-45 years with type 1 diabetes. The V and J genes are TRBV2 and TRBJ2-5; unclear D gene. The sample was naive CD4+ T cells from blood. The CDR3 here is CASSQETQYF. DNA of the CDR3: TGTGCCAGCTCTCAAGAGACCCAGTACTTC.